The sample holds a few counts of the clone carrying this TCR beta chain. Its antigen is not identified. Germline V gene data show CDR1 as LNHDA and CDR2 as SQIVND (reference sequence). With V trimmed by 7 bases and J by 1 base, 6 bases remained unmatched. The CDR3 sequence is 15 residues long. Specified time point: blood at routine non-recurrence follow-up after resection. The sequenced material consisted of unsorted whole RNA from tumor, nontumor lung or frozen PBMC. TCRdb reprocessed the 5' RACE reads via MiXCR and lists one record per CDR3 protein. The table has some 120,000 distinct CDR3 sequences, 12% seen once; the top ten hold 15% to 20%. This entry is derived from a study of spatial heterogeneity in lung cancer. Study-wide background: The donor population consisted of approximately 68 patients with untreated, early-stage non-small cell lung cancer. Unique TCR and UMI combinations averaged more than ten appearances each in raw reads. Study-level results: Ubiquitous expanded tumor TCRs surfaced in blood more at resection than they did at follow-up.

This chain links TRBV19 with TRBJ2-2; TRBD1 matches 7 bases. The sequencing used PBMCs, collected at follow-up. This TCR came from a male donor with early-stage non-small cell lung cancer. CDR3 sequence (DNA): TGTGCCAGTAAGACAGGGAAGATGAACACCGGGGAGCTGTTTTTT. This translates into CASKTGKMNTGELFF.